Listed below are T cell receptor beta chains from one sample, sequenced in a study of blood T cells in healthy people across ages. MiXCR was run by TCRdb on the 5' RACE reads, yielding one entry per CDR3 protein. The sample lists 1.5 million to 2 million distinct CDR3 sequences, 30% to 40% occurring once. The specimen sequenced was blood. The receptors shown here come from a human donor in good health. Each CDR3 is given with its conserved first and last residue. A D gene is named only where the DNA matches it firmly. Size is omitted from some rows. Given values are once, few, many or a class for expanded clones.

j_gene: TRBJ2-1; abundance: few; v_gene: TRBV21-1; d_gene: NA; CDR3nt: TGTGCCAGCAGCAAAGGGACCAAATGGGATAGGGTCCTGAGCTCCTACAATGAGCAGTTCTTC; CDR3aa: CASSKGTKWDRVLSSYNEQFF
j_gene: TRBJ2-1; abundance: few; v_gene: TRBV4-1; d_gene: TRBD2; CDR3nt: TGCGCCAGCAGCTCAAAAGGGACTAGCGGGGGGGCGTATGAGCAGTTCTTC; CDR3aa: CASSSKGTSGGAYEQFF
j_gene: TRBJ2-5; abundance: NA; v_gene: TRBV7-2; d_gene: TRBD2; CDR3nt: TGTGCCAGGAGCCTGAGTAGCGGGGGGGGCCAAGAGACCCAGTACTTC; CDR3aa: CARSLSSGGGQETQYF
j_gene: TRBJ2-1; abundance: NA; v_gene: TRBV12-3/TRBV12-4; d_gene: NA; CDR3nt: TGTGCCAGCAGTTTAGGAGTACGGGACAATGAGCAGTTCTTC; CDR3aa: CASSLGVRDNEQFF
j_gene: TRBJ1-2; abundance: NA; v_gene: TRBV24-1; d_gene: TRBD1; CDR3nt: TGTGCCACCAGTGATACCGGGACAGGGGTGAACGGCTACACCTTC; CDR3aa: CATSDTGTGVNGYTF
j_gene: TRBJ2-3; abundance: few; v_gene: TRBV12-3/TRBV12-4; d_gene: NA; CDR3nt: TGTGCCAGCAGGAACTTTCGGGGGGCGGAACCCACCACAGATACGCAGTATTTT; CDR3aa: CASRNFRGAEPTTDTQYF
j_gene: TRBJ2-3; abundance: few; v_gene: TRBV12-3/TRBV12-4; d_gene: NA; CDR3nt: TGTGCCAGCAGTAGAGGCCGAGGCACAGATACGCAGTATTTT; CDR3aa: CASSRGRGTDTQYF
j_gene: TRBJ2-7; abundance: few; v_gene: TRBV6-2/TRBV6-3; d_gene: TRBD1; CDR3nt: TGTGCCAGCAGTTACTCTTGGACAGGCTCCTACGAGCAGTACTTC; CDR3aa: CASSYSWTGSYEQYF
j_gene: TRBJ1-1; abundance: few; v_gene: TRBV7-9; d_gene: NA; CDR3nt: TGTGCCAGCACCAGAAGAGGTATCGGCCAGGCCCCTAGGAACACTGAAGCTTTCTTT; CDR3aa: CASTRRGIGQAPRNTEAFF
j_gene: TRBJ2-1; abundance: NA; v_gene: TRBV6-2/TRBV6-3; d_gene: NA; CDR3nt: TGTGCCAGCAGTAGGGGAAACTCCTACAATGAGCAGTTCTTC; CDR3aa: CASSRGNSYNEQFF
j_gene: TRBJ2-7; abundance: few; v_gene: TRBV9; d_gene: NA; CDR3nt: TGTGCCAGCAGCCCCAGTGGGGGTCGGGCCTACAATGAGCAGTACTTC; CDR3aa: CASSPSGGRAYNEQYF
j_gene: TRBJ2-7; abundance: NA; v_gene: TRBV5-1; d_gene: NA; CDR3nt: TGCGCCAGCAGCTTACCTCTCCCCGGCGAGCAGTACTTC; CDR3aa: CASSLPLPGEQYF
j_gene: TRBJ2-7; abundance: once; v_gene: TRBV27; d_gene: TRBD2; CDR3nt: TGTGCCAGCAGTACAGCTAGCGGGGGTTCTCCCTACGAGCAGTACTTC; CDR3aa: CASSTASGGSPYEQYF
j_gene: TRBJ1-6; abundance: NA; v_gene: TRBV6-5; d_gene: NA; CDR3nt: TGTGCCAGCAGTTCCCTAGGTCGTGGTGATTCACCCCTCCACTTT; CDR3aa: CASSSLGRGDSPLHF
j_gene: TRBJ2-5; abundance: NA; v_gene: TRBV6-6; d_gene: TRBD2; CDR3nt: TGTGCCAGCAGTTACTCGGGTCTAGCGGGGGTCTACAATGAGCAGTACTTC; CDR3aa: CASSYSGLAGVYNEQYF
j_gene: TRBJ1-2; abundance: NA; v_gene: TRBV29-1; d_gene: NA; CDR3nt: TGCAGCGTTGAGGGCTCAGATGGCTACACCTTC; CDR3aa: CSVEGSDGYTF
j_gene: TRBJ2-2; abundance: NA; v_gene: TRBV5-8; d_gene: NA; CDR3nt: TGTGCCAGCAGCTTGGATCGGCATGCTGCGAACACCGGGGAGCTGTTTTTT; CDR3aa: CASSLDRHAANTGELFF
j_gene: TRBJ1-1; abundance: NA; v_gene: TRBV6-6; d_gene: NA; CDR3nt: TGTGCCAGCAGTTACGGGGGACTCTTGGCTTTCTTT; CDR3aa: CASSYGGLLAFF
j_gene: TRBJ2-5; abundance: NA; v_gene: TRBV2; d_gene: NA; CDR3nt: TGTGCCAGCAGGGGGGATAGCTCCTACGAGCAGTGCTTC; CDR3aa: CASRGDSSYEQCF
j_gene: TRBJ2-1; abundance: few; v_gene: TRBV9; d_gene: TRBD2; CDR3nt: TGTGCCGGCAGCCCTAGCGGGGGGATCTACAATGAGCAGTTCTTC; CDR3aa: CAGSPSGGIYNEQFF
j_gene: TRBJ1-2; abundance: few; v_gene: TRBV2; d_gene: NA; CDR3nt: TGTGCCAGCAGTACGGGACTCGGTTTGGGCTACACCTTC; CDR3aa: CASSTGLGLGYTF
j_gene: TRBJ1-2; abundance: NA; v_gene: TRBV5-1; d_gene: NA; CDR3nt: TGCGCCAGCAGCCAAGATTGGCGTAGATATGGCTACACCTTC; CDR3aa: CASSQDWRRYGYTF
j_gene: TRBJ1-5; abundance: NA; v_gene: TRBV20-1; d_gene: NA; CDR3nt: TGCAGTGCTAGAGATATGAACTCGGGCAATCAGCCCCAGCATTTT; CDR3aa: CSARDMNSGNQPQHF
j_gene: TRBJ1-1; abundance: NA; v_gene: TRBV27; d_gene: NA; CDR3nt: TGTGCCAGCAGTTTACGGGGGGCGGAGAGCACTGAAGCTTTCTTT; CDR3aa: CASSLRGAESTEAFF
j_gene: TRBJ1-1; abundance: NA; v_gene: TRBV29-1; d_gene: NA; CDR3nt: TGCACCGCAGTGGGCACTGAAGCTTTCTTT; CDR3aa: CTAVGTEAFF
j_gene: TRBJ1-1; abundance: NA; v_gene: TRBV6-1; d_gene: NA; CDR3nt: TGTGCCAGCAATCCAATGGACAGTGGGACTGAAGCTTTCTTT; CDR3aa: CASNPMDSGTEAFF
j_gene: TRBJ1-4; abundance: few; v_gene: TRBV4-3; d_gene: TRBD1; CDR3nt: TGCGCCAGCAGCCTCCCGGGACAGGGCGAGGGAGGCGAAAAACTGTTTTTT; CDR3aa: CASSLPGQGEGGEKLFF
j_gene: TRBJ2-3; abundance: few; v_gene: TRBV25-1; d_gene: TRBD2; CDR3nt: TGTGCCAGCAGTGAATATCGGGCGGGGGTACGGTATTTT; CDR3aa: CASSEYRAGVRYF
j_gene: TRBJ1-5; abundance: NA; v_gene: TRBV5-5; d_gene: NA; CDR3nt: TGTGCCAGCAGCTTGGGGGACGGGTATCAGCCCCAGCATTTT; CDR3aa: CASSLGDGYQPQHF
j_gene: TRBJ2-3; abundance: few; v_gene: TRBV5-1; d_gene: TRBD2; CDR3nt: TGCGCCAGCAGCTTGACCTTGCGGGGGTTTGGCACAGATACGCAGTATTTT; CDR3aa: CASSLTLRGFGTDTQYF
j_gene: TRBJ1-2; abundance: once; v_gene: TRBV12-3/TRBV12-4; d_gene: TRBD1; CDR3nt: TGTGCCAGCAGTCCCCACAGGGGGGAAGGCTACACCTTC; CDR3aa: CASSPHRGEGYTF
j_gene: TRBJ2-7; abundance: NA; v_gene: TRBV7-9; d_gene: TRBD1; CDR3nt: TGTGCCAGCAGCGAAGGGACAGGGGACGTCTACGAGCAGTACTTC; CDR3aa: CASSEGTGDVYEQYF
j_gene: TRBJ2-3; abundance: NA; v_gene: TRBV6-1; d_gene: TRBD2; CDR3nt: TGTGCCAGCCGCTTAATAGCGGGGGGCACAGATACGCAGTATTTT; CDR3aa: CASRLIAGGTDTQYF
j_gene: TRBJ2-7; abundance: NA; v_gene: TRBV9; d_gene: TRBD2; CDR3nt: TGTGCCAGCAGCGTAGGGACTAGCGGGCTATCCTACGAGCAGTACTTC; CDR3aa: CASSVGTSGLSYEQYF
j_gene: TRBJ2-4; abundance: once; v_gene: TRBV7-9; d_gene: NA; CDR3nt: TGTGCCACGACAGTCTGGTATCCAACCGAATCCTACAATGAGCAGTACTTC; CDR3aa: CATTVWYPTESYNEQYF
j_gene: TRBJ2-7; abundance: NA; v_gene: TRBV6-2/TRBV6-3; d_gene: NA; CDR3nt: TGTGCCAGCAGTTACTATGCCTACGAGCAGTACTTC; CDR3aa: CASSYYAYEQYF
j_gene: TRBJ1-2; abundance: few; v_gene: TRBV20-1; d_gene: NA; CDR3nt: TGCAGTGCTAGAGATCCACCCCACCGGGACACAGCTAACTATGGCTACACCTTC; CDR3aa: CSARDPPHRDTANYGYTF
j_gene: TRBJ2-3; abundance: few; v_gene: TRBV3-1; d_gene: NA; CDR3nt: TGTGCCAGCAGCCAATCTTATAGCACAGATACGCAGTGTTTT; CDR3aa: CASSQSYSTDTQCF
j_gene: TRBJ1-2; abundance: few; v_gene: TRBV29-1; d_gene: NA; CDR3nt: TGTAGCGTTGTTGACAGATCTAACTATGGCTACACCTTC; CDR3aa: CSVVDRSNYGYTF
j_gene: TRBJ1-5; abundance: NA; v_gene: TRBV5-5; d_gene: NA; CDR3nt: TGTACCAGCAGCTTGGGGGGGGCAGTAAATCAGCCCCAGCATTTT; CDR3aa: CTSSLGGAVNQPQHF
j_gene: TRBJ2-5; abundance: once; v_gene: TRBV7-2; d_gene: TRBD1; CDR3nt: TGTGCCAGCAGCCCGGGGACAGGGGTCGGGAAGACCCAGTACTTC; CDR3aa: CASSPGTGVGKTQYF
j_gene: TRBJ2-5; abundance: NA; v_gene: TRBV12-3/TRBV12-4; d_gene: NA; CDR3nt: TGTGCCAGCAGTTTAGGCCTTCAGTACCAAGAGACCCAGTACTTC; CDR3aa: CASSLGLQYQETQYF
j_gene: TRBJ2-1; abundance: NA; v_gene: TRBV2; d_gene: TRBD2; CDR3nt: TGTGCCAGCTCCAGAGGGACTAGCGGGGAAAATGAGCAGTTCTTC; CDR3aa: CASSRGTSGENEQFF
j_gene: TRBJ1-1; abundance: NA; v_gene: TRBV6-1; d_gene: NA; CDR3nt: TGTGCCAGCGGGGCTGGAGGTGCTGAAGCTTTCTTT; CDR3aa: CASGAGGAEAFF
j_gene: TRBJ2-3; abundance: few; v_gene: TRBV7-2; d_gene: TRBD2; CDR3nt: TGTGCCAGCAGCCTCCAGGGGACTAGCAGAGGGTACACAGATACGCAGTATTTT; CDR3aa: CASSLQGTSRGYTDTQYF
j_gene: TRBJ1-5; abundance: NA; v_gene: TRBV7-2; d_gene: NA; CDR3nt: TGTGCCAGCAGCCCCTCCTTAAGGGGTCAGCCCCAGCATTTT; CDR3aa: CASSPSLRGQPQHF
j_gene: TRBJ2-5; abundance: NA; v_gene: TRBV7-9; d_gene: NA; CDR3nt: TGTGCCAGCAGCTCCACCGCCGGGCATCAGGAGACCCAGTACTTC; CDR3aa: CASSSTAGHQETQYF
j_gene: TRBJ2-1; abundance: NA; v_gene: TRBV4-3; d_gene: TRBD2; CDR3nt: TGCGCCAGCAGCCAATACAGCGGGGGGGAGATGAATGAGCAGTTCTTC; CDR3aa: CASSQYSGGEMNEQFF
j_gene: TRBJ1-2; abundance: few; v_gene: TRBV7-2; d_gene: NA; CDR3nt: TGTGCCAGCACCACGCCGGGAGCTCCTAACTATGGCTACACCTTC; CDR3aa: CASTTPGAPNYGYTF
j_gene: TRBJ2-7; abundance: few; v_gene: TRBV20-1; d_gene: NA; CDR3nt: TGCAGTGCTAGAGAGACGCCCAGCCTCTCCCACTACGAGCAGTACTTC; CDR3aa: CSARETPSLSHYEQYF
j_gene: TRBJ1-1; abundance: few; v_gene: TRBV4-1; d_gene: NA; CDR3nt: TGCGCCAGCAGCCAAGAGGGGAGACTCACTGAAGCTTTCTTT; CDR3aa: CASSQEGRLTEAFF
j_gene: TRBJ2-7; abundance: NA; v_gene: TRBV20-1; d_gene: NA; CDR3nt: TGCAGTGCTAGAGATTTACAGGGCCACTACGAGCAGTACTTC; CDR3aa: CSARDLQGHYEQYF
j_gene: TRBJ2-4; abundance: few; v_gene: TRBV20-1; d_gene: NA; CDR3nt: TGCAGTGCTACCACTACTACTCGAGGGTACTTC; CDR3aa: CSATTTTRGYF
j_gene: TRBJ2-3; abundance: NA; v_gene: TRBV3-1; d_gene: NA; CDR3nt: TGTGCCAGCAGCCCTCTTGCGACTGATACGCAGTATTTT; CDR3aa: CASSPLATDTQYF
j_gene: TRBJ2-3; abundance: NA; v_gene: TRBV5-6; d_gene: NA; CDR3nt: TGTGCCAGCAGCTTCACGTGGGATACGCAGTATTTT; CDR3aa: CASSFTWDTQYF
j_gene: TRBJ2-3; abundance: NA; v_gene: TRBV5-1; d_gene: NA; CDR3nt: TGCGCCAGCAGCTCTGGAGGCTACGTCACAGATACGCAGTATTTT; CDR3aa: CASSSGGYVTDTQYF
j_gene: TRBJ1-2; abundance: few; v_gene: TRBV10-3; d_gene: NA; CDR3nt: TGTGCCATCAGTGGTATAAACCTCGACTATGGCTACACCTTC; CDR3aa: CAISGINLDYGYTF